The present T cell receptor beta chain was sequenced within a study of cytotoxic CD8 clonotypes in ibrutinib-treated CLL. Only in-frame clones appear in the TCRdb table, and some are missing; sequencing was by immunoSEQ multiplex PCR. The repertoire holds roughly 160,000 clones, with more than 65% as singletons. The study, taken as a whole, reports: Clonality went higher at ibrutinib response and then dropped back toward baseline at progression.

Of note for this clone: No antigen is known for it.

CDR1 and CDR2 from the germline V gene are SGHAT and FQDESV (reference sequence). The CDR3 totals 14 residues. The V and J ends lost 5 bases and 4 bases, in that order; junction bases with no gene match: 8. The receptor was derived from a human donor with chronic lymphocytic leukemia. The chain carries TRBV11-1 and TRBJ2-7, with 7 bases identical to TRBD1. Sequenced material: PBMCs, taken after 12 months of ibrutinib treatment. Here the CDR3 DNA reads TGTGCCAGCAGCCAAGGGGGCCAGCGTTACGAGCAGTACTTC. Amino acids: CASSQGGQRYEQYF. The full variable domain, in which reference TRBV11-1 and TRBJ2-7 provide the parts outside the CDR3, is EAEVAQSPRYKITEKSQAVAFWCDPISGHATLYWYRQILGQGPELLVQFQDESVVDDSQLPKDRFSAERLKGVDSTLKIQPAELGDSAMYLCASSQGGQRYEQYFGPGTRLTVT.